What follows describes a single TCR beta chain. This table comes from immunoSEQ multiplex PCR, and its TCRdb copy is limited to in-frame clones, with some not included. The profile shows some 93,000 clones, roughly 91% of them singletons. Germline-derived CDR1 and CDR2 are SGHAT and FQDESV (reference sequence). The CDR3 loop spans 15 amino acids. The trim removed 3 bases at V and 3 bases at J, leaving 5 bases unmatched. This sample is drawn from a study of T cell changes during pregnancy in multiple sclerosis. The source is a female donor in good health, enrolled as a control in a pregnancy study. This sample comprised peripheral blood, obtained after pregnancy. The chain employs TRBV11-1 and TRBJ1-2; the match to TRBD1 covers 9 bases. DNA for the CDR3: TGTGCCAGCAGCTTTGGACAGGGGTCATACTATGGCTACACCTTC. This gives the protein CASSFGQGSYYGYTF.